These 7 T cell receptor beta chains were sequenced from one sample in a study of human T cells and chemical hapten exposure. Time point denoted: patch test 1, 2 weeks after DPC sensitization. Treatment noted: therapeutic diphenylcyclopropenone sensitization with weekly scalp DPC. TCRdb called the RACE reads again in MiXCR, with one record for every CDR3 protein. This sample has about 120,000 distinct CDR3 sequences, with around an eighth found just once. The specimen was whole blood, collected in connection with sensitization to the hapten diphenylcyclopropenone (DPC). Receptors were obtained from a woman aged 45-65 years with alopecia areata. Some clones in this sample may be carry-over from other donors' samples.

The rearrangement uses TRBV29-1 and TRBJ2-1; D possibly uses TRBD1 or TRBD2 (5 bases each). The CDR3 covers 14 residues. Trimming removed 7 bases from V and 3 bases from J, with 16 bases in between. Germline lookup yields CDR1 SQVTM and CDR2 ANQGSEA. The CDR3 region is CSARWGLDYNEQFF. The CDR3, as DNA: TGCAGCGCCCGTTGGGGGTTGGACTACAATGAGCAGTTCTTC.

This clonotype was recorded a few times. This chain uses TRBV28 with TRBJ2-3; TRBD1 is a possible D gene (6 bases). In germline, CDR1 is MDHEN, CDR2 SYDVKM. Trimming took off 5 bases at V and 0 bases at J, with 15 bases between the two ends. The CDR3 has 16 amino acids. CDR3: CASSLWTAVSTDTQYF. The CDR3 DNA is TGTGCCAGCAGTCTGTGGACAGCCGTTAGCACAGATACGCAGTATTTT.

In this sample, this clonotype turned up a few times. This rearrangement joins TRBV28 to TRBJ1-5; D is undetermined. CDR1 MDHEN and CDR2 SYDVKM come from the germline V gene. The CDR3 totals 14 residues. The ends were cut back, 5 bases at V and 2 bases at J, with 10 bases in the middle. The CDR3 DNA follows: TGTGCCAGCAGTCCTCGACCCCGCAATCAGCCCCAGCATTTT. Translation gives CASSPRPRNQPQHF.

The rearrangement joins TRBV18 to TRBJ2-3; TRBD1 might be the D (5 bases). The CDR3 spans 15 residues. Looked up from germline, CDR1 is KGHSH and CDR2 is LQKENI. Between the trimmed V and J ends, which lost 0 bases and 2 bases, there was a span of 9 bases. The CDR3 nucleotides read TGTGCCAGCTCACCACCCGACAGAAACACAGATACGCAGTATTTT. Translation gives CASSPPDRNTDTQYF.

This clonotype has only a few counts. V and J are TRBV4-2 and TRBJ1-1; unclear D gene. In germline, CDR1 is LGHNA, CDR2 YNFKEQ. V lost 0 bases to trimming and J lost 1 base, with 6 bases between them. The CDR3 runs to 14 residues. DNA of the CDR3: TGTGCCAGCAGCCAAGACGGCAAGAACACTGAAGCTTTCTTT. It encodes CASSQDGKNTEAFF.

This clonotype has at least ten counts. The chain links TRBV29-1 to TRBJ2-7, with D tentatively TRBD1 or TRBD2 (5 bases each). Deletions cut 4 bases from V and 5 bases from J, with 9 bases between. Germline V gives CDR1 SQVTM, CDR2 ANQGSEA. The CDR3 has 11 amino acids. CDR3 protein: CSVARDHEQYF. DNA for the CDR3: TGCAGCGTTGCCAGGGACCACGAGCAGTACTTC.

V and J are TRBV27 and TRBJ2-2, with D unclear. CDR1 and CDR2 (germline): MNHEY, SMNVEV (reference sequence). The CDR3 is made up of 14 amino acids. V was pared by 6 bases and J by 5 bases, with 13 bases between. In DNA form, the CDR3 reads TGTGCCAGCAGCATTCGGATGGGGACCGGGGAGCTGTTTTTT. Its protein is CASSIRMGTGELFF.